This TCR beta chain was sequenced for a study of OX40 agonist ivuxolimab in advanced cancers. On the study more broadly: Melanoma, hepatocellular carcinoma, head and neck or renal cell cancer occurred in dose-escalation patients.

The CDR3 is 14 residues long. Germline V gene lookup returns CDR1 SGHTA and CDR2 FQGTGA. The V end was cut by 1 base, the J end by 7 bases, with 11 bases between. This clone was seen a single time. Autoimmune disease history or systemic immunosuppression meant exclusion. The repertoire was sequenced with immunoSEQ multiplex PCR; TCRdb's copy has only in-frame clones and lacks some. The sample contains tens of thousands of clones, around 85% of which appear only once. This TCR came from an adult with an advanced solid tumor such as melanoma, head and neck, liver or kidney cancer. V is TRBV7-3 and J is TRBJ1-5; D remains unclear. Sequenced here: CD4+ or CD8+ T cells sorted from blood, sampled in a trial of the OX40 agonist ivuxolimab. Written as DNA, the CDR3 is TGTGCCAGCAGCTTAATTGGGAAGCACCAGCCCCAGCATTTT. Translation: CASSLIGKHQPQHF.